The 9 T cell receptor beta chains below were found in one sample sequenced in a study of blood T cell repertoires in COVID-19. Sequencing was performed with immunoSEQ multiplex PCR; in TCRdb, only in-frame clones are kept and a portion is missing. Of some 170,000 clones listed, about 87% are singletons. The sample consisted of peripheral blood. The receptor source for this set is a woman between 55 and 75 years old who had recovered from COVID-19.

The rearrangement joins TRBV7-8 to TRBJ2-7; D gene unclear. V lost 5 bases and J lost 7, with 9 bases in between. From germline, CDR1 is SGHVS and CDR2 FQNEAQ. This CDR3 is built from 11 residues. CDR3 in amino acids: CASSTNREQYF. The CDR3 nucleotides read TGTGCCAGCAGCACCAACAGAGAGCAGTACTTC. Using reference TRBV7-8 and TRBJ2-7 for the parts outside the CDR3, the full variable domain is GAGVSQSPRYKVAKRGQDVALRCDPISGHVSLFWYQQALGQGPEFLTYFQNEAQLDKSGLPSDRFFAERPEGSVSTLKIQRTQQEDSAVYLCASSTNREQYFGPGTRLTVT.

In its sample, this clone was seen once. This sequence joins TRBV6-5 and TRBJ1-1; D gene unclear. The length of the CDR3 is 13 residues. The germline gives CDR1 MNHEY, CDR2 SVGAGI. V was pared by 6 bases and J by 3 bases, with 11 bases between. In DNA, the CDR3 is TGTGCCAGCAGGGACGGGAGGGACACTGAAGCTTTCTTT. Amino acids: CASRDGRDTEAFF.

This chain connects TRBV28 to TRBJ2-7, with D possibly TRBD1 on 7 matching bases. The germline V and J ends were trimmed by 5 bases and 1 base, with 21 bases remaining between them. This CDR3 comprises 17 residues. The germline V gene encodes CDR1 MDHEN and CDR2 SYDVKM. CDR3 residues: CASSATGAGGKSYEQYF. The DNA for the CDR3 is TGTGCCAGCAGTGCCACAGGGGCCGGAGGGAAGTCCTACGAGCAGTACTTC.

The chain combines TRBV5-4 with TRBJ2-3, with D unresolved. This CDR3 is 13 amino acids long. Trimming cost V 5 bases and J 6 bases, with 13 bases left between them. Germline values: CDR1 SGHNT, CDR2 YYREEE (reference sequence). The CDR3 bases are TGTGCCAGCAGAGGAGAAGGTGGCGATACGCAGTATTTT. This encodes CASRGEGGDTQYF.

The chain carries TRBV11-1 and TRBJ2-7; 13 bases agree with TRBD2. The CDR3 is 16 amino acids. V shed 6 bases, J shed 3 bases, and the junction held 8 bases outside the gene matches. The germline CDR1 and CDR2 sequences are SGHAT and FQDESV (reference sequence). The CDR3 DNA reads as TGTGCCAGCAGTTTTGCTGGGACTAGCGGGGTCTACGAGCAGTACTTC. Its protein product is CASSFAGTSGVYEQYF.

The chain carries TRBV7-9 and TRBJ1-4; D is undetermined. This CDR3 region has 13 residues. Germline V gene sequence: CDR1 SEHNR, CDR2 FQNEAQ (reference sequence). Trimming took 8 bases from V and 6 from J, leaving 13 bases between them. CDR3 nucleotides: TGTGCCAGCTCGGACTTTCCGCATGAAAAACTGTTTTTT. Its translation: CASSDFPHEKLFF.

This chain connects TRBV12-3 or TRBV12-4 to TRBJ2-5; tentatively, D is TRBD2 (7 bases). The CDR3 covers 12 residues. V dropped 9 bases and J dropped 5 bases, with 13 bases sitting between them. CDR3 amino acids: CASAGAQETQYF. The DNA of the CDR3 is TGTGCCAGTGCGGGGGCCCAGGAGACCCAGTACTTC.

The chain joins TRBV18 to TRBJ2-5, with a possible D match to TRBD2 (6 bases). Trimming left V 3 bases short and J 1 base short, with 12 bases between. This CDR3 region has 15 residues. Germline-derived CDR1 and CDR2 are KGHSH and LQKENI. CDR3 in amino acids: CASSPMTRPQETQYF. The CDR3 coding sequence is TGTGCCAGCTCACCCATGACTAGGCCCCAAGAGACCCAGTACTTC. Looking up the rest from reference TRBV18 and TRBJ2-5 gives the full variable domain: NAGVMQNPRHLVRRRGQEARLRCSPMKGHSHVYWYRQLPEEGLKFMVYLQKENIIDESGMPKERFSAEFPKEGPSILRIQQVVRGDSAAYFCASSPMTRPQETQYFGPGTRLLVL.

This sequence joins TRBV1 and TRBJ1-2. TRBV1 is classified as a pseudogene. The CDR3 length is 14 residues. Written as DNA, the CDR3 is TGCACCAGCAGCTCGAAGCGGGGGTGCTATGGCTACACCTTC. Amino acids: CTSSSKRGCYGYTF.